A single TCR beta chain is shown here with its context. Method: immunoSEQ multiplex PCR; TCRdb's copy keeps in-frame clones and lacks some. The table has approximately 69,000 clones, roughly 80% seen once. Germline V gives CDR1 SGHNT, CDR2 YYREEE (reference sequence). This CDR3 region has 15 residues. Trimming pared 0 bases from V and 1 base from J, leaving 8 bases between. This record belongs to a study of OX40 agonist ivuxolimab in advanced cancers. Overall study: Patients were treated with intravenous ivuxolimab, dosed at 0.01 to 10 mg/kg and infused every 2 weeks.

This receptor was identified in an adult with an advanced solid tumor such as melanoma, head and neck, liver or kidney cancer. The V call is TRBV5-4, the J call TRBJ2-1; TRBD2 might be the D (5 bases). Material: CD4+ or CD8+ T cells sorted from blood, obtained in a trial of the OX40 agonist ivuxolimab. The CDR3 loop reads CASSLGGSSYNEQFF. The CDR3 DNA follows: TGTGCCAGCAGCTTGGGAGGGAGTTCCTACAATGAGCAGTTCTTC.